The 16 T cell receptor beta chains below were found in one sample sequenced in a study of T cell changes during pregnancy in multiple sclerosis. Sequencing used immunoSEQ multiplex PCR; TCRdb keeps in-frame clones, though not all of them. The sample records roughly 50,000 clones, 80% to 95% being singletons. The specimen comprised CD4+ T cells from peripheral blood mononuclear cells, sampled in the third trimester of pregnancy. The source of these receptors is a female donor with multiple sclerosis, enrolled in a pregnancy study.

This chain connects TRBV21-1 to TRBJ1-1. TRBV21-1 is described as a pseudogene. The CDR3 spans 13 residues. In DNA form, the CDR3 reads TGTGCCAGCAGACCCGCGGGGCACACTGAAGCTTTCTTT. The encoded protein is CASRPAGHTEAFF.

The chain has TRBV19 and TRBJ1-5; D might be TRBD1 (6 bases). The CDR3 covers 18 residues. CDR1 and CDR2 from the germline V gene are LNHDA and SQIVND (reference sequence). Trimming pared 6 bases from V and 5 bases from J, leaving 26 bases between. CDR3 coding DNA: TGTGCCAGTAGAACCACAGACAGGAGCAGGGGATGGGATCAGCCCCAGCATTTT. It specifies CASRTTDRSRGWDQPQHF.

J is TRBJ1-6 and V is TRBV5-6, with D unresolved. The CDR3 contains 13 residues. CDR1 is SGHDT and CDR2 is YYEEEE in the germline V gene. V was trimmed by 1 base and J by 7 bases, leaving 6 bases between them. CDR3 in DNA: TGTGCCAGCAGCTTGTTCGGGAATTCACCCCTCCACTTT. Translating it yields CASSLFGNSPLHF.

The chain employs TRBV9 and TRBJ1-6; D might be TRBD1 (6 bases). CDR1 and CDR2 from the germline V gene are SGDLS and YYNGEE. CDR3 length equals 15 residues. Trimming shortened V by 3 bases and J by 8 bases, and 15 bases separated the two germline ends. Here the CDR3 DNA reads TGTGCCAGCAGCGCAGGGGTAGGGTGGTATTCACCCCTCCACTTT. Protein product: CASSAGVGWYSPLHF.

The chain couples TRBV2 to TRBJ1-2; D may be TRBD1 (6 bases). The CDR3 has 13 amino acids. Trimming removed 7 bases at V and 8 bases at J, with 17 bases between. Germline V gene lookup returns CDR1 SNHLY and CDR2 FYNNEI. The CDR3 reads CASTRGIGRGYTF. In DNA, the CDR3 is TGTGCCAGCACCAGGGGTATTGGAAGGGGCTACACCTTC.

The chain recombines TRBV6-1 with TRBJ1-5; 7 bases map to TRBD1. The V and J ends lost 6 bases and 7 bases, in that order; junction bases with no gene match: 3. CDR3 length equals 12 residues. CDR1 and CDR2 from the germline V gene are MNHNS and SASEGT. CDR3 loop: CASSPGGQPQHF. The CDR3 nucleotides are TGTGCCAGCAGCCCAGGGGGGCAGCCCCAGCATTTT.

The V call is TRBV7-2, the J call TRBJ2-5; 10 nucleotides align to TRBD2. The CDR3 has 14 residues. The V segment lost 5 bases and the J segment 5 bases; nucleotides outside the gene matches: 5. Germline V CDR1 and CDR2: SGHTA, FQGNSA. The CDR3 DNA reads TGTGCCAGCAGCACCCAGCGGGGGGGCGAGACCCAGTACTTC. This sequence encodes CASSTQRGGETQYF.

The chain links TRBV6-1 to TRBJ1-1; D not certain. CDR1 and CDR2 from the germline V gene are MNHNS and SASEGT. V lost 4 bases and J 1 base, leaving 7 bases between the germline ends. The CDR3 extends over 13 amino acids. CDR3: CASSVEGNTEAFF. CDR3 coding DNA: TGTGCCAGCAGTGTGGAGGGGAACACTGAAGCTTTCTTT.

J is TRBJ1-2 and V is TRBV27; D is unclear. Germline V gene sequence: CDR1 MNHEY, CDR2 SMNVEV (reference sequence). V was cut by 3 bases and J by 4 bases, with 15 bases left in between. The CDR3 runs 15 residues. The CDR3 DNA is TGTGCCAGCAGTTTCTCCGGACGGACTTTCTATGGCTACACCTTC. It encodes CASSFSGRTFYGYTF.

The chain uses TRBV9 and TRBJ2-6; D unclear. This CDR3 has 15 amino acids. CDR1 is SGDLS, CDR2 YYNGEE, per germline. V lost 2 bases, J lost 2 bases, and 8 bases lay in between. Written as DNA, the CDR3 is TGTGCCAGCAGCGTCCAATCCCCTGGGGCCAACGTCCTGACTTTC. Its protein product is CASSVQSPGANVLTF.

The chain carries TRBV4-2 and TRBJ2-1; 8 bases align to TRBD2. The CDR3 consists of 15 residues. The germline V gene encodes CDR1 LGHNA and CDR2 YNFKEQ. V lost 3 bases, J lost 4 bases, and 5 bases stayed unmatched. CDR3 bases: TGTGCCAGCAGCCAGGGGAGCGGGGGTTACAATGAGCAGTTCTTC. As protein: CASSQGSGGYNEQFF.

The rearrangement links TRBV10-3 to TRBJ2-1; 11 positions agree with TRBD1. Germline V CDR1 and CDR2: ENHRY, SYGVKD. CDR3 size: 17 residues. The V gene end was trimmed by 0 bases and the J gene end by 7 bases; junction bases not matched to a gene: 8. Here the CDR3 reads CAISESLSGQGGNEQFF. CDR3 coding DNA: TGTGCCATCAGTGAGTCGTTATCGGGACAGGGGGGAAATGAGCAGTTCTTC.

The chain combines TRBV7-9 with TRBJ1-1, with D possibly being TRBD1 (6 bases). Between the trimmed V and J ends, which lost 1 base and 4 bases, there was a span of 19 bases. This CDR3 region has 17 residues. The germline V gene encodes CDR1 SEHNR and CDR2 FQNEAQ (reference sequence). CDR3 region: CASSLDGGALTITEAFF. In nucleotides, the CDR3 is TGTGCCAGCAGCTTAGATGGGGGGGCTCTAACTATCACTGAAGCTTTCTTT.

The V gene is TRBV7-3, the J gene TRBJ1-2, with D perhaps TRBD1 (6 bases). The length of the CDR3 is 13 residues. The V gene's germline CDR1 is SGHTA and CDR2 FQGTGA. The germline V and J ends were trimmed by 6 bases and 6 bases, with 14 bases remaining between them. The DNA for the CDR3 is TGTGCCAGCAGGTCCGGGACAATGGATGGCTACACCTTC. It specifies CASRSGTMDGYTF. Together with reference TRBV7-3 and TRBJ1-2, the CDR3 gives the full variable domain: GAGVSQTPSNKVTEKGKYVELRCDPISGHTALYWYRQSLGQGPEFLIYFQGTGAADDSGLPNDRFFAVRPEGSVSTLKIQRTERGDSAVYLCASRSGTMDGYTFGSGTRLTVV.

V usage is TRBV10-1 and J usage is TRBJ1-1, with D maybe TRBD1 (5 bases). Germline-derived CDR1 and CDR2 are WNHNN and SYGVQD (reference sequence). The CDR3 is 14 amino acids. The V and J ends lost 0 bases and 5 bases respectively, with 10 bases between them. The CDR3 DNA follows: TGCGCCAGCAGTGAGTCTATAAGGGGAACTGAAGCTTTCTTT. Translated, it gives CASSESIRGTEAFF.

This chain joins TRBV15 and TRBJ2-7, with D maybe TRBD1 (6 bases). V dropped 5 bases and J dropped 2 bases, with 13 bases sitting between them. Germline values: CDR1 LNHNV, CDR2 YYDKDF (reference sequence). There are 14 residues in the CDR3. CDR3 sequence: CATSRTGTTYEQYF. The CDR3 bases are TGTGCCACCAGCCGTACAGGGACCACCTACGAGCAGTACTTC.